This T cell receptor beta chain originates from a study of T cell repertoires in cytomegalovirus infection. With 3 bases removed from V and 7 bases from J, the gap between germline ends came to 16 bases. Germline CDR1 and CDR2: SGHTA and FQGNSA. This CDR3 has 16 residues. MiXCR was run by TCRdb on the reads, yielding one entry per CDR3 protein. The sample has tens of thousands of distinct CDR3 sequences; around 20% are singletons. About this clonotype itself: Its antigen is as yet unknown.

The rearrangement links TRBV7-2 to TRBJ1-6; D remains unclear. This specimen consisted of CD8+ T cells from cultured PBMCs, obtained from culture after CMV antigen stimulation. The clonotype was recovered from a human donor in good health (CMV status not recorded). Some clones in this sample may be carry-over from other donors' samples. The CDR3 DNA is TGTGCCAGCAGCTTGAAAGTCGAGAAGGGCAATTCACCCCTCCACTTT. Its translation: CASSLKVEKGNSPLHF.